This T cell receptor (beta chain) appears in the sequencing data of a study of cytomegalovirus exposure and HLA in healthy donors. CDR1 and CDR2 (germline): SGHVS, FQNEAQ. The CDR3 runs 16 residues. V trimming: 4 bases; J trimming: 8 bases; junction bases outside the gene matches: 14. The primer mix had 60 Vbeta and 13 Jbeta primers. The data were produced by immunoSEQ multiplex PCR, yet TCRdb's version contains in-frame clones alone and is incomplete. The profile shows about 80,000 clones, 60% to 80% of them singletons. The source is a man in his forties or fifties in good health and CMV-seronegative. The chain is built from TRBV7-8 and TRBJ2-3; the match to TRBD2 covers 8 bases. The sample comprised PBMCs. The CDR3 region has the DNA TGTGCCAGCAGCTCCCGGGAGGGGGGGGAATATAGTACGCAGTATTTT. Translation: CASSSREGGEYSTQYF.